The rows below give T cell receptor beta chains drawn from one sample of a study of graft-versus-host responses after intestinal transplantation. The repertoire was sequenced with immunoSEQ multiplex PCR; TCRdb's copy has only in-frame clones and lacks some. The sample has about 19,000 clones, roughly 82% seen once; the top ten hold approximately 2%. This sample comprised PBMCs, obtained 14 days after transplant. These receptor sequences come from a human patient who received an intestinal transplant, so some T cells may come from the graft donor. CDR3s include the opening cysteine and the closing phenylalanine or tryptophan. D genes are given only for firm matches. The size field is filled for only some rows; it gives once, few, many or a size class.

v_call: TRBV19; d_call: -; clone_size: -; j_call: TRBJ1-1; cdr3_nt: TGTGCCAGTATGCGGATGAACACTGAAGCTTTCTTT; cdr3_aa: CASMRMNTEAFF
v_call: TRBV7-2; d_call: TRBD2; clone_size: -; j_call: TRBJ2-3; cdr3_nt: TGTGCCAGCAGCTCCACGTGGCGGGAGGCTAGCACAGATACGCAGTATTTT; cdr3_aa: CASSSTWREASTDTQYF
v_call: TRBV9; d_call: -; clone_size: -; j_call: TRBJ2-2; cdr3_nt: TGTGCCAGCAGCTTTCGACCCATCTATCCCGGGGAGCTGTTTTTT; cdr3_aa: CASSFRPIYPGELFF
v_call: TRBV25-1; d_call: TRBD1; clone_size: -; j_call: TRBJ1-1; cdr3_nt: TGTGCCAGCAGGGGACAGGGGGGCACTGAAGCTTTCTTT; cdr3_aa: CASRGQGGTEAFF
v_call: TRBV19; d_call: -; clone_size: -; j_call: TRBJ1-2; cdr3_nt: TGTGCCAGTAAGGACGGCGGGCCGACCAACATCTATGGCTACACCTTC; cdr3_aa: CASKDGGPTNIYGYTF
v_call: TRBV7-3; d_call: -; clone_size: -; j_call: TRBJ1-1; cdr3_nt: TGTGCCAGCAGCTTGGGACATTCGAACACTGAAGCTTTCTTT; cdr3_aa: CASSLGHSNTEAFF
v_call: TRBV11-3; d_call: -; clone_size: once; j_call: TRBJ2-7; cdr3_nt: TGTGCCAGCAGCTTAGGGGCGGGCGAGCAGTACTTC; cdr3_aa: CASSLGAGEQYF
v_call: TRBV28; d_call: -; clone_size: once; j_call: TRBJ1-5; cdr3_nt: TGTGCCAGCAGTTTGTCGACAGGCACAGGACCCCAGCATTTT; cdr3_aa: CASSLSTGTGPQHF
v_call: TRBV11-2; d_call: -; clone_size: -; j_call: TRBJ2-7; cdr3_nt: TGTGCCAGCAGCTTCGAGGGGGGGCGCACCTACGAGCAGTACTTC; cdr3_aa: CASSFEGGRTYEQYF
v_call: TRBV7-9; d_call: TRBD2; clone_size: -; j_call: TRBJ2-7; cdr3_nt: TGTACCAGCAGCTTAGGGCTAGCGGAACTCTACGAGCAGTACTTC; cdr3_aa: CTSSLGLAELYEQYF
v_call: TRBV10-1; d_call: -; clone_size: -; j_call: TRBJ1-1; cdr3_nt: TGCGCCAGCAGTGACCCCATTTATTTCTTT; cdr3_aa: CASSDPIYFF
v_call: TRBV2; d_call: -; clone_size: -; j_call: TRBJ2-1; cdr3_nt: TGTGCCAGCCGAGGCAATGAGCAGTTCTTC; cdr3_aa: CASRGNEQFF
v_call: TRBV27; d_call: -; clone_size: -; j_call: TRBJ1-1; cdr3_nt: TGTGCCAGCAGTTTAGGGCAGCGCACTGAAGCTTTCTTT; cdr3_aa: CASSLGQRTEAFF
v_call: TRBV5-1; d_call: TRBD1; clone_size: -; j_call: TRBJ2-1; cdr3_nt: TGCGCCAGCAGCTTGCCGACGCAGGGGGAATACAATGAGCAGTTCTTC; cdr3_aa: CASSLPTQGEYNEQFF
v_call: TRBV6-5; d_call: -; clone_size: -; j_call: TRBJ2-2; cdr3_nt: TGTGCCAGCAGTGAAGCAGGAGGCGGGGAGCTGTTTTTT; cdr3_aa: CASSEAGGGELFF
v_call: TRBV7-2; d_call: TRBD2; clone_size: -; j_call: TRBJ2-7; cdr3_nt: TGTGCCAGCAGTTTTAGGGGATCCGGGACTAGCGGGGACGAGCAGTACTTC; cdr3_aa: CASSFRGSGTSGDEQYF
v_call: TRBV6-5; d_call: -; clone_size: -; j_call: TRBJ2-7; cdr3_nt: TGTGCCAGCAGTTATTACACAGGGCCCTCCTACGAGCAGTACTTC; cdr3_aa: CASSYYTGPSYEQYF
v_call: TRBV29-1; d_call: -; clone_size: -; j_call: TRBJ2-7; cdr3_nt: TGCAGCGCCGCCGGGCTGTCTGGGAAGGAAGAGCAGTACTTC; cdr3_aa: CSAAGLSGKEEQYF
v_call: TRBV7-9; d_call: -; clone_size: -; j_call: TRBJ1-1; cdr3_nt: TGTGCCAGCAGTCCACAGACTGAAGCTTTCTTT; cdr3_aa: CASSPQTEAFF
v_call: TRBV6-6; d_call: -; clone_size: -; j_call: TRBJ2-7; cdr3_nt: TGTGCCAGCAGTATCCGTTCGTGGGGGGCTACCTACGAGCAGTACTTC; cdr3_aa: CASSIRSWGATYEQYF
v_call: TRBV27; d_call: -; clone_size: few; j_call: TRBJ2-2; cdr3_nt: TGTGCCAGCAGTTTCCGGGACGATCGCACCGGGGAGCTGTTTTTT; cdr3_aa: CASSFRDDRTGELFF
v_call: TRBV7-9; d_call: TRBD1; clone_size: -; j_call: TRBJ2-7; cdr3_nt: TGTGCCAGCAGCTTTACAGGGGGCCACGAGCAGTACTTC; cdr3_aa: CASSFTGGHEQYF
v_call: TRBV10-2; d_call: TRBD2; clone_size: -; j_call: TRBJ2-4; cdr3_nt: TGCGCCAGCAGTGAGTGGGGGGGGAATGGCAAAAACATTCAGTACTTC; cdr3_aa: CASSEWGGNGKNIQYF
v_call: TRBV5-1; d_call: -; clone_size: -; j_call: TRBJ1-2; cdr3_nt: TGCGCCAGCAGCCTCACCGGGACACCTAACTATGGCTACACCTTC; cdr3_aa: CASSLTGTPNYGYTF
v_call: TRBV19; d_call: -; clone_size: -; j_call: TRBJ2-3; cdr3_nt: TGTGCCAGTAGTATAGGGGGGGACCTCCTGACAGATACGCAGTATTTT; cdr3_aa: CASSIGGDLLTDTQYF
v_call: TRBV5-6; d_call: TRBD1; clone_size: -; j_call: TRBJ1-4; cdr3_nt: TGTGCCAGCAGCTTGGGGACAGGGGGCGAAAAACTGTTTTTT; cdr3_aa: CASSLGTGGEKLFF
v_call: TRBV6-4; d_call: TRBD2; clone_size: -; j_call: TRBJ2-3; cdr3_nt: TGTGCCAGCAGTGACTCACTAGCGGGAGCAGATACGCAGTATTTT; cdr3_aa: CASSDSLAGADTQYF
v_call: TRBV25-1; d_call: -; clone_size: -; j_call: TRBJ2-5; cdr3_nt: TGTGCCAGCAGTGAATACCAAGAGACCCAGTACTTC; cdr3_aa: CASSEYQETQYF
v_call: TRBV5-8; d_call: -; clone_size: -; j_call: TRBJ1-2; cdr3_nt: TGTGCCAGCAGCCCCACAATCCCGGGGTTTATCTATGGCTACACCTTC; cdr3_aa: CASSPTIPGFIYGYTF
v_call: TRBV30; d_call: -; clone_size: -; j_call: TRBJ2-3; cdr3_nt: TGTGCCTGGAGTGGGGGACAACGCACAGATACGCAGTATTTT; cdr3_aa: CAWSGGQRTDTQYF
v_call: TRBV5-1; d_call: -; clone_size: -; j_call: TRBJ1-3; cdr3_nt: TGCGCCAGCAGCTTACAGGACTCTGGAAACACCATATATTTT; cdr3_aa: CASSLQDSGNTIYF
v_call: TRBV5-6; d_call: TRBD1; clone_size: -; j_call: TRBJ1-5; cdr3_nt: TGTGCCAGCAGGAGACAGGGAATCAATCAGCCCCAGCATTTT; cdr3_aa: CASRRQGINQPQHF
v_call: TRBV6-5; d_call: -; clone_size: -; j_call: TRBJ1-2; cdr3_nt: TGTGCCAGCAGTTACTCGAACGTCGGCGGCTACACCTTC; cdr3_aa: CASSYSNVGGYTF
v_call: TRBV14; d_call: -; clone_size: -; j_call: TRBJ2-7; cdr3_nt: TGTGCCAGCAGCCAGTTTAAAATAAACCAAGCCTACGAGCAGTACTTC; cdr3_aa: CASSQFKINQAYEQYF
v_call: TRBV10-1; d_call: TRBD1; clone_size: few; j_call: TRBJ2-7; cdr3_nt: TGCGCCAGCAGTGACTCACGGACAGGCGGAAACGAGCAGTACTTC; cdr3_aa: CASSDSRTGGNEQYF
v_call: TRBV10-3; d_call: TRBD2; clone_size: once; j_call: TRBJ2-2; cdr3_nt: TGTGCCATCAGTGAGCCTGGGACTACCCGAACCGGGGAGCTGTTTTTT; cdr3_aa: CAISEPGTTRTGELFF